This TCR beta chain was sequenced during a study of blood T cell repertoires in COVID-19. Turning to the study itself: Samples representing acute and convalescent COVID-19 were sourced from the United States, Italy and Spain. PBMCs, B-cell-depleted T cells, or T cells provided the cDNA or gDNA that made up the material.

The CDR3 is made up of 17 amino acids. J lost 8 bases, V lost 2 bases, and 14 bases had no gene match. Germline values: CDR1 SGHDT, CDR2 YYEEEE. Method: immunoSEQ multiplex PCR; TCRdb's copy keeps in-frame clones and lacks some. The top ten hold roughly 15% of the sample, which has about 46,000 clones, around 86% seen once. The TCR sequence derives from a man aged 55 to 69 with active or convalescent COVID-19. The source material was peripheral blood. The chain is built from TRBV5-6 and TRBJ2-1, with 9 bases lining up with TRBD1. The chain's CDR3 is CASSLPRDRDRMDEQFF. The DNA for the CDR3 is TGTGCCAGCAGCTTACCCCGGGACAGGGACCGTATGGATGAGCAGTTCTTC.